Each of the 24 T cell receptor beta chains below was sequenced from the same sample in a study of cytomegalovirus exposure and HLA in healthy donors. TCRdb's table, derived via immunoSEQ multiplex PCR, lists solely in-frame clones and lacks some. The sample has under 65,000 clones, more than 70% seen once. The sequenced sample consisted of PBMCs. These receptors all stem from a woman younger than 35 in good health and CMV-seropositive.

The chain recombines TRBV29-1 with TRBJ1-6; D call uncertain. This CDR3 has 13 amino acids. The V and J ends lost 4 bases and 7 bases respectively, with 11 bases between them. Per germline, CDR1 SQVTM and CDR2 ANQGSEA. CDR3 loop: CSVGPTENSPLHF. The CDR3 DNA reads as TGCAGCGTTGGGCCAACAGAAAATTCACCCCTCCACTTT.

This CDR3 reads CASSQSGTGGGTEAFF. CDR3 in DNA: TGCGCCAGCAGCCAATCCGGGACAGGGGGCGGCACTGAAGCTTTCTTT. The J gene is TRBJ1-1, the V gene TRBV4-3; TRBD1 aligns across 12 bases. J was trimmed by 4 bases and V by 2 bases; bases with no gene match: 5. From germline, CDR1 is LGHNA and CDR2 YSLEER. The CDR3 is 16 amino acids.

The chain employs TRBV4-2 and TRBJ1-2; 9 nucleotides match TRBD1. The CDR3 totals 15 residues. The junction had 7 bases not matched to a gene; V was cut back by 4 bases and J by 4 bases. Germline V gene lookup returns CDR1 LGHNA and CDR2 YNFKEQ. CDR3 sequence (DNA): TGTGCCAGCAGCCTAGAACAGGGGGCGGTCTATGGCTACACCTTC. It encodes CASSLEQGAVYGYTF.

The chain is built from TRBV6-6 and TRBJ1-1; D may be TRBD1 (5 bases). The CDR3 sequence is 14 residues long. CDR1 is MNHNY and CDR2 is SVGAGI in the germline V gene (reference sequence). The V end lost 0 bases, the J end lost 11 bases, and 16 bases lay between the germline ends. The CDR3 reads CASSYSGGAQGAFF. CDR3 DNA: TGTGCCAGCAGTTACTCAGGCGGGGCCCAAGGGGCTTTCTTT.

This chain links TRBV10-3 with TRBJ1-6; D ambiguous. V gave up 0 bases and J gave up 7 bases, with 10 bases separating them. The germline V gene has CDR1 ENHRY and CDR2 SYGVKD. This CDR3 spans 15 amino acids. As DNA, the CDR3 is TGTGCCATCAGTGAGTCGAACAGACTAAATTCACCCCTCCACTTT. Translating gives CAISESNRLNSPLHF.

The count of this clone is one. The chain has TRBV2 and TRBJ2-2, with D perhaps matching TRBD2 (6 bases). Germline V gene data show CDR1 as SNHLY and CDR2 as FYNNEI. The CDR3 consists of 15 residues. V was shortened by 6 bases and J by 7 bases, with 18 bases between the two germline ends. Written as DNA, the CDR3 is TGTGCCAGCAGACGCGGGACCTCATCTGGCGGGGAGCTGTTTTTT. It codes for CASRRGTSSGGELFF.

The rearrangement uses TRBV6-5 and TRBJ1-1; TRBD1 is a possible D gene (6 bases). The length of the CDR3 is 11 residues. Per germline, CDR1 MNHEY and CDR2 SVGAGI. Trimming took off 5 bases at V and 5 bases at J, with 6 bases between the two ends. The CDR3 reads CASSRGTEAFF. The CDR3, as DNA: TGTGCCAGCAGTAGGGGGACTGAAGCTTTCTTT.

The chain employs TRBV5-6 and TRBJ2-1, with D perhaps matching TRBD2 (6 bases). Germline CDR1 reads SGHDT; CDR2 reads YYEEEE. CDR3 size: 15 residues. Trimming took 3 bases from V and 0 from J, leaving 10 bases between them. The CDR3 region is CASSWGLVSYNEQFF. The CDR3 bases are TGTGCCAGCAGCTGGGGACTGGTCTCCTACAATGAGCAGTTCTTC.

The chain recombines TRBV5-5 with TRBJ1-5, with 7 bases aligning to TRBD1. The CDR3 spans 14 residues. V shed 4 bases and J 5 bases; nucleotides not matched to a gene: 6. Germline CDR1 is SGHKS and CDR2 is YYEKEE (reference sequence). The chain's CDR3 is CASSRTGEHQPQHF. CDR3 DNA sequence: TGTGCCAGCAGCCGTACAGGGGAGCATCAGCCCCAGCATTTT.

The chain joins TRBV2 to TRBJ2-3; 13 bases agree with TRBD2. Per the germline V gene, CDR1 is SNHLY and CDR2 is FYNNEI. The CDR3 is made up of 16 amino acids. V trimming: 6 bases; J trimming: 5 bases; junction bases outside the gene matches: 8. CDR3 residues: CASRETSGGHQDTQYF. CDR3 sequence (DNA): TGTGCCAGCAGGGAGACTAGCGGGGGGCATCAAGATACGCAGTATTTT.

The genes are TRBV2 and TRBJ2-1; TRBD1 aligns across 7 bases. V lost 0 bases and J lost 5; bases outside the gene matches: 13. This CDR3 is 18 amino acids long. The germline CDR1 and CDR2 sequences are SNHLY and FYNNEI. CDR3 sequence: CASSEAQEQGRAHNEQFF. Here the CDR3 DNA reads TGTGCCAGCAGTGAAGCGCAAGAACAGGGGAGAGCACACAATGAGCAGTTCTTC.

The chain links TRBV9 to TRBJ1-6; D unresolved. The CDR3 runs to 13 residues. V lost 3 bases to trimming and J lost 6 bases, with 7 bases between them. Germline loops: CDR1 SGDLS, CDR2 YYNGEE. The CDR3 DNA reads TGTGCCAGCAGCGAGGCAGGTAATTCACCCCTCCACTTT. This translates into CASSEAGNSPLHF. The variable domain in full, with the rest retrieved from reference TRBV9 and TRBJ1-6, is DSGVTQTPKHLITATGQRVTLRCSPRSGDLSVYWYQQSLDQGLQFLIQYYNGEERAKGNILERFSAQQFPDLHSELNLSSLELGDSALYFCASSEAGNSPLHFGNGTRLTVT.

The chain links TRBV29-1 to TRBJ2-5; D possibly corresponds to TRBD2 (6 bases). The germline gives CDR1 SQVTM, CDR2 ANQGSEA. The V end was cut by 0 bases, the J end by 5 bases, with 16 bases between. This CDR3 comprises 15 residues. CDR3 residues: CSVEDPTHGGETQYF. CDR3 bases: TGCAGCGTTGAAGATCCGACCCACGGAGGGGAGACCCAGTACTTC. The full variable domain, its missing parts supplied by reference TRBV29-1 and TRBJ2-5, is SAVISQKPSRDICQRGTSLTIQCQVDSQVTMMFWYRQQPGQSLTLIATANQGSEATYESGFVIDKFPISRPNLTFSTLTVSNMSPEDSSIYLCSVEDPTHGGETQYFGPGTRLLVL.

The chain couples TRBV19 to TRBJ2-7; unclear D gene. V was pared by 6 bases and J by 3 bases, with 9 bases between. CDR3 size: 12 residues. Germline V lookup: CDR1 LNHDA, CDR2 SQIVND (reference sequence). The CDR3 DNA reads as TGTGCCAGTAGCAATAGAGACTACGAGCAGTACTTC. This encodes CASSNRDYEQYF.

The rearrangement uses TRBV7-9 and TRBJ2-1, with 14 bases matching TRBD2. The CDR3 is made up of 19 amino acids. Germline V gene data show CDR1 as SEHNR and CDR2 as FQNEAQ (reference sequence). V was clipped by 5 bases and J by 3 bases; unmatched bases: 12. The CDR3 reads CASSIGLAGGHPDYNEQFF. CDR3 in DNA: TGTGCCAGCAGCATTGGACTAGCGGGGGGCCATCCTGACTACAATGAGCAGTTCTTC.

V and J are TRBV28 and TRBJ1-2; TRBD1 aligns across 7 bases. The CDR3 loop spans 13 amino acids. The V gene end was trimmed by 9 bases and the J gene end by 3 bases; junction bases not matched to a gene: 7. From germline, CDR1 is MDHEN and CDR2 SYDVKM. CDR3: CASSRQGYYGYTF. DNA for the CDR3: TGTGCCAGTTCCCGACAGGGCTACTATGGCTACACCTTC.

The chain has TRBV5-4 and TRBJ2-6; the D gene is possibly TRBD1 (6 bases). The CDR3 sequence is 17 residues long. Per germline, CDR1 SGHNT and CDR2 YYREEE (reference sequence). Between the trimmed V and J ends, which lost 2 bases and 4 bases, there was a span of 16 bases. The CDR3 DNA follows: TGTGCCAGCAGCTTAGCCTCCGGGACAAAGGGGGCCAACGTCCTGACTTTC. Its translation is CASSLASGTKGANVLTF. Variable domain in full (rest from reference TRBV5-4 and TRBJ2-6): ETGVTQSPTHLIKTRGQQVTLRCSSQSGHNTVSWYQQALGQGPQFIFQYYREEENGRGNFPPRFSGLQFPNYSSELNVNALELDDSALYLCASSLASGTKGANVLTFGAGSRLTVL.

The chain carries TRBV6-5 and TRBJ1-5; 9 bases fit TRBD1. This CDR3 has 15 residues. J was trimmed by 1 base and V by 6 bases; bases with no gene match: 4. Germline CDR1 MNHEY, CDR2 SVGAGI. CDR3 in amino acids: CASRKGQGSNQPQHF. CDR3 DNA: TGTGCCAGCAGAAAGGGACAGGGAAGCAATCAGCCCCAGCATTTT.

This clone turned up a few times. CDR3 sequence reads: CASSLGRDREKYF. In nucleotides, the CDR3 is TGTGCCAGCAGCTTAGGCCGGGACAGGGAGAAATACTTC. V is TRBV11-3 and J is TRBJ2-7, with TRBD1 matching over 9 bases. Unmatched junction bases numbered 8, after V lost 1 base and J lost 13 bases. The CDR3 runs to 13 residues. Germline V lookup: CDR1 SGHNT, CDR2 YENEEA.

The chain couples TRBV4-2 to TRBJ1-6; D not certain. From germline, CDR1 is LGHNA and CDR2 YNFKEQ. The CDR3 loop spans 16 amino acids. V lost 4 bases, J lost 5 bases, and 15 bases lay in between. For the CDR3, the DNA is TGTGCCAGCAGCCCCTTTGCGACGGAGAATAATTCACCCCTCCACTTT. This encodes CASSPFATENNSPLHF.

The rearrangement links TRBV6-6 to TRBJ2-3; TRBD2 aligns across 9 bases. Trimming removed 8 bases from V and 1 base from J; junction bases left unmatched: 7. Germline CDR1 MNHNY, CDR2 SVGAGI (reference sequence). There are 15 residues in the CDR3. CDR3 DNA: TGTGCCAGCTTCTTTAGCGGGGGCGGCACAGATACGCAGTATTTT. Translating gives CASFFSGGGTDTQYF.

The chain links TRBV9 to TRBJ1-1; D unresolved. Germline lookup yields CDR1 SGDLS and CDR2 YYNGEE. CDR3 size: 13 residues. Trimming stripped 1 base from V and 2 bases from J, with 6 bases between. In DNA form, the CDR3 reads TGTGCCAGCAGCGTATTCCTCAACACTGAAGCTTTCTTT. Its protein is CASSVFLNTEAFF.

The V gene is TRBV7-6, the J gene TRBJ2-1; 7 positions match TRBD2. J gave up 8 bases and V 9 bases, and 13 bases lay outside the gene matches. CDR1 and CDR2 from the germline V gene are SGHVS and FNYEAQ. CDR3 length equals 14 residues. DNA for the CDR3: TGTGCCAGTAAGCCCGAGGCGGGGGACCATGAGCAGTTCTTC. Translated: CASKPEAGDHEQFF.

CDR3 sequence: CASSALQGSGNTIYF. The DNA for the CDR3 is TGTGCCAGCAGTGCGTTGCAGGGGTCTGGAAACACCATATATTTT. The gene calls are TRBV6-5 and TRBJ1-3; D possibly corresponds to TRBD1 (6 bases). CDR3 length: 15 residues. V was pared by 5 bases and J by 1 base, with 12 bases between. CDR1 and CDR2 (germline): MNHEY, SVGAGI.